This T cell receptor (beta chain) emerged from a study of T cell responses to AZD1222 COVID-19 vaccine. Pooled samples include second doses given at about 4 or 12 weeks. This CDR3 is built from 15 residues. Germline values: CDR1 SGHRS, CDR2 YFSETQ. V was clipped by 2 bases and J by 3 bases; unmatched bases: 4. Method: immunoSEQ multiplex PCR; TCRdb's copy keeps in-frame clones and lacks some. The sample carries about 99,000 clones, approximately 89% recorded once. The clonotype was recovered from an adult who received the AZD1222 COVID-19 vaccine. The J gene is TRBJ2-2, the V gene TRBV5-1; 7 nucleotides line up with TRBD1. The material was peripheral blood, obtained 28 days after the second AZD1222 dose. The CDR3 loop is CASSFDRADTGELFF. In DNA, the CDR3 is TGCGCCAGCAGCTTCGACAGGGCGGACACCGGGGAGCTGTTTTTT.